The 30 T cell receptor beta chains below were found in one sample sequenced in a study of T cell clonotyping in hematopoietic cell transplantation. Stated time point: recipient sample about 28 days before transplant, after cytoreduction. Produced via immunoSEQ multiplex PCR; TCRdb's table is partial and in-frame only. The data show some 45,000 clones, roughly 85% seen once. The input for sequencing was peripheral blood mononuclear cells, taken before stem cell transplant. The receptors here all came from a man in his 60s with myelodysplastic syndrome. Some clones in this sample may be carry-over from other donors' samples.

This clone was counted a few times. V is TRBV19 and J is TRBJ1-6; TRBD1 agrees at 10 bases. This CDR3 is 19 amino acids long. Germline trimming cut 7 bases from V and 0 bases from J; bases unmatched to any gene: 12. Germline V gives CDR1 LNHDA, CDR2 SQIVND (reference sequence). DNA for the CDR3: TGTGCCAGTACCCCGACCGGGACAGGGGTTAGCTCCTATAATTCACCCCTCCACTTT. This gives the protein CASTPTGTGVSSYNSPLHF. The full variable domain, its missing parts supplied by reference TRBV19 and TRBJ1-6, is DGGITQSPKYLFRKEGQNVTLSCEQNLNHDAMYWYRQDPGQGLRLIYYSQIVNDFQKGDIAEGYSVSREKKESFPLTVTSAQKNPTAFYLCASTPTGTGVSSYNSPLHFGNGTRLTVT.

The chain recombines TRBV4-2 with TRBJ2-7; 8 bases map to TRBD2. V lost 4 bases, J lost 4 bases, and 9 bases stayed unmatched. This CDR3 spans 15 amino acids. Germline-derived CDR1 and CDR2 are LGHNA and YNFKEQ. For the CDR3, the DNA is TGTGCCAGCAGCCGGCCCGGGGGGGAGTGGTACGAGCAGTACTTC. It translates to CASSRPGGEWYEQYF.

This chain joins TRBV5-1 and TRBJ2-3; no firm D call. The germline gives CDR1 SGHRS, CDR2 YFSETQ. Trimming removed 2 bases from V and 2 bases from J, with 3 bases in between. The CDR3 consists of 12 residues. The CDR3 region is CASSLYTDTQYF. In nucleotides, the CDR3 is TGCGCCAGCAGCTTATACACAGATACGCAGTATTTT. The whole variable domain, remainder taken from reference TRBV5-1 and TRBJ2-3, is KAGVTQTPRYLIKTRGQQVTLSCSPISGHRSVSWYQQTPGQGLQFLFEYFSETQRNKGNFPGRFSGRQFSNSRSEMNVSTLELGDSALYLCASSLYTDTQYFGPGTRLTVL.

V usage is TRBV7-9 and J usage is TRBJ2-5; 7 bases map to TRBD1. J lost 4 bases, V lost 6 bases, and 5 bases had no gene match. Germline CDR1 reads SEHNR; CDR2 reads FQNEAQ (reference sequence). The CDR3 consists of 13 residues. The CDR3 protein is CASRQTGLETQYF. Written as DNA, the CDR3 is TGTGCCAGCAGGCAGACAGGGTTAGAGACCCAGTACTTC.

The rearrangement joins TRBV4-2 to TRBJ1-6; D might be TRBD1 (6 bases). The CDR3 is 14 residues long. The V and J ends lost 1 base and 6 bases respectively, with 7 bases between them. CDR1 is LGHNA and CDR2 is YNFKEQ in the germline V gene. The CDR3 coding sequence is TGTGCCAGCAGCCAAGTCAGGGGTAATTCACCCCTCCACTTT. As protein: CASSQVRGNSPLHF.

The chain couples TRBV28 to TRBJ1-2; no clear D. V shed 1 base and J shed 6 bases, with 9 bases lying between them. The length of the CDR3 is 13 residues. Germline assignment: CDR1 MDHEN and CDR2 SYDVKM. The CDR3 DNA is TGTGCCAGCAGTTTATACTCACTGAATGGCTACACCTTC. Translating gives CASSLYSLNGYTF.

This clone was seen only a few times. This chain connects TRBV6-5 to TRBJ2-2; D unclear. The germline V and J ends were trimmed by 6 bases and 4 bases, with 9 bases remaining between them. Germline CDR1 is MNHEY and CDR2 is SVGAGI. This CDR3 has 13 residues. The CDR3 reads CASRPGLTGELFF. The CDR3 DNA reads TGTGCCAGCAGACCCGGCCTCACCGGGGAGCTGTTTTTT.

This clone was counted a single time. This chain links TRBV30 with TRBJ2-1, with 14 bases identical to TRBD2. The CDR3 is 16 amino acids. Germline V gives CDR1 GTSNPN, CDR2 SVGIG (reference sequence). Losses at the gene ends were 2 bases for V and 6 bases for J; bases not matched to a gene: 6. CDR3 protein: CAWSTETSGGANEQFF. The CDR3 DNA reads TGTGCCTGGAGTACCGAGACTAGCGGGGGGGCCAATGAGCAGTTCTTC.

A word on this clone: This same CDR3 is encoded by further DNA sequences in the sample. V usage is TRBV7-9 and J usage is TRBJ2-7; tentative D call: TRBD1 (5 bases). The CDR3 is 14 residues long. Germline-derived CDR1 and CDR2 are SEHNR and FQNEAQ (reference sequence). Trimming left V 0 bases short and J 2 bases short, with 8 bases between. CDR3 bases: TGTGCCAGCAGCTTAGCCGACAGAGCCTACGAGCAGTACTTC. Translated: CASSLADRAYEQYF.

The rearrangement joins TRBV4-2 to TRBJ2-3, with TRBD2 identical over 11 bases. J lost 4 bases, V lost 4 bases, and 7 bases had no gene match. The germline V gene encodes CDR1 LGHNA and CDR2 YNFKEQ. The CDR3 sequence is 16 residues long. CDR3 DNA: TGTGCCAGCAGCCCTCTAGCGGGGGGAGGGGCAGATACGCAGTATTTT. Translating it yields CASSPLAGGGADTQYF.

This chain connects TRBV4-1 to TRBJ1-4, with D possibly being TRBD1 (5 bases). Trimming removed 0 bases at V and 0 bases at J, with 5 bases between. CDR1 and CDR2 (germline): MGHRA, YSYEKL. This CDR3 is 15 amino acids long. The CDR3, as DNA: TGCGCCAGCAGCCAAGAGGGGGCAACTAATGAAAAACTGTTTTTT. It yields the protein CASSQEGATNEKLFF.

This chain connects TRBV10-2 to TRBJ2-7; 8 nucleotides align to TRBD2. This CDR3 comprises 13 residues. J gave up 2 bases and V 9 bases, and 6 bases lay outside the gene matches. Germline CDR1 WSHSY, CDR2 SAAADI. The CDR3 bases are TGCGCCAGTAGTAGCGGGGAGACCTACGAGCAGTACTTC. Translating it yields CASSSGETYEQYF.

The V call is TRBV11-2, the J call TRBJ1-1; D unclear. V lost 3 bases and J 5 bases, leaving 16 bases between the germline ends. Germline V gene data show CDR1 as SGHAT and CDR2 as FQNNGV. The CDR3 contains 15 residues. In DNA, the CDR3 is TGTGCCAGCAGCTTGTCAAGCCACGGCACGACTGAAGCTTTCTTT. Protein sequence: CASSLSSHGTTEAFF.

This chain uses TRBV5-6 with TRBJ1-6; D is unresolved. Trimming removed 1 base at V and 7 bases at J, with 6 bases between. The V gene's germline CDR1 is SGHDT and CDR2 YYEEEE. This CDR3 comprises 13 residues. The CDR3 bases are TGTGCCAGCAGCTTGACTGAGAATTCACCCCTCCACTTT. It codes for CASSLTENSPLHF.

This sequence joins TRBV5-1 and TRBJ1-6; 7 bases are a match to TRBD1. Germline V CDR1 and CDR2: SGHRS, YFSETQ. With 2 bases clipped from V and 5 bases from J, the junction kept 1 base outside the gene matches. There are 14 residues in the CDR3. In DNA, the CDR3 is TGCGCCAGCAGCTTAGGGACAGATAATTCACCCCTCCACTTT. This encodes CASSLGTDNSPLHF.

The rearrangement uses TRBV4-3 and TRBJ2-7; a weak D match, TRBD1 (5 bases). The germline V gene has CDR1 LGHNA and CDR2 YSLEER. This CDR3 comprises 13 residues. Between the trimmed V and J ends, which lost 0 bases and 6 bases, there was a span of 9 bases. The CDR3 loop reads CASSQEPRGEQYF. The CDR3 nucleotides are TGCGCCAGCAGCCAAGAACCAAGGGGCGAGCAGTACTTC.

The gene calls are TRBV9 and TRBJ2-3, with D uncertain. V gave up 1 base and J gave up 4 bases, with 7 bases separating them. Germline lookup yields CDR1 SGDLS and CDR2 YYNGEE. The CDR3 contains 13 residues. The CDR3 sequence is CASSVRLADTQYF. The CDR3 DNA sequence: TGTGCCAGCAGCGTAAGATTAGCAGATACGCAGTATTTT.

Only one count was recorded for this clone. The V gene is TRBV7-2, the J gene TRBJ2-1; D remains ambiguous. Trimming took off 5 bases at V and 8 bases at J, with 7 bases between the two ends. The CDR3 extends over 11 amino acids. Germline CDR1 and CDR2: SGHTA and FQGNSA. CDR3 nucleotides: TGTGCCAGCAGCCCGGCGGATGAGCAGTTCTTC. Translating it yields CASSPADEQFF. Variable domain in full (rest from reference TRBV7-2 and TRBJ2-1): GAGVSQSPSNKVTEKGKDVELRCDPISGHTALYWYRQSLGQGLEFLIYFQGNSAPDKSGLPSDRFSAERTGGSVSTLTIQRTQQEDSAVYLCASSPADEQFFGPGTRLTVL.

This clone was detected once. J is TRBJ2-7 and V is TRBV7-3, with D possibly matching TRBD1 (6 bases). This CDR3 comprises 13 residues. Per germline, CDR1 SGHTA and CDR2 FQGTGA. V was clipped by 5 bases and J by 5 bases, with 13 bases between them. CDR3 coding DNA: TGTGCCAGCAGCGTCGACAGGAACGACGAGCAGTACTTC. Translation gives CASSVDRNDEQYF.

The chain recombines TRBV11-2 with TRBJ2-1, with 8 positions matching TRBD2. Germline-derived CDR1 and CDR2 are SGHAT and FQNNGV. CDR3 length equals 15 residues. The trim removed 2 bases at V and 2 bases at J, leaving 2 bases unmatched. CDR3 region: CASSLSGGAYNEQFF. Here the CDR3 DNA reads TGTGCCAGCAGCTTATCCGGGGGGGCCTACAATGAGCAGTTCTTC. Using reference TRBV11-2 and TRBJ2-1 for the parts outside the CDR3, the full variable domain is EAGVAQSPRYKIIEKRQSVAFWCNPISGHATLYWYQQILGQGPKLLIQFQNNGVVDDSQLPKDRFSAERLKGVDSTLKIQPAKLEDSAVYLCASSLSGGAYNEQFFGPGTRLTVL.

This CDR3 is CASSLELSGFSYEQYF. The CDR3 DNA follows: TGTGCCAGCAGCCTAGAACTAAGCGGGTTTTCCTACGAGCAGTACTTC. The V gene is TRBV6-6, the J gene TRBJ2-7, with D perhaps matching TRBD2 (6 bases). Germline V gene sequence: CDR1 MNHNY, CDR2 SVGAGI (reference sequence). Between the trimmed V and J ends, which lost 6 bases and 1 base, there was a span of 19 bases. The CDR3 has 16 residues.

The rearrangement uses TRBV29-1 and TRBJ1-1, with D possibly being TRBD1 (6 bases). The germline CDR1 and CDR2 sequences are SQVTM and ANQGSEA. V lost 4 bases and J lost 1, with 10 bases in between. The CDR3 is 13 amino acids. In DNA, the CDR3 is TGCAGCGTTGCGGAAGGGGGGAACACTGAAGCTTTCTTT. This sequence encodes CSVAEGGNTEAFF.

The chain is built from TRBV9 and TRBJ1-3; D gene unclear. Germline CDR1 is SGDLS and CDR2 is YYNGEE. V was clipped by 4 bases and J by 0 bases, with 11 bases between them. The CDR3 loop spans 15 amino acids. The CDR3 DNA reads TGTGCCAGCAGCCCAGCCCCGATCTCTGGAAACACCATATATTTT. Its protein is CASSPAPISGNTIYF.

This chain links TRBV4-3 with TRBJ1-2, with TRBD1 matching 7 bases. The CDR3 has 15 amino acids. Germline values: CDR1 LGHNA, CDR2 YSLEER. V gave up 0 bases and J gave up 5 bases; unmatched junction bases: 6. The CDR3 loop is CASSQDWSGGYGYTF. The CDR3 bases are TGCGCCAGCAGCCAAGATTGGTCAGGGGGGTATGGCTACACCTTC.

V gene TRBV6-1 combines with J gene TRBJ2-2; D gene ambiguous. The V end was cut by 4 bases, the J end by 0 bases, with 6 bases between. The CDR3 has 14 residues. The V gene's germline CDR1 is MNHNS and CDR2 SASEGT. CDR3 sequence reads: CASSGTANTGELFF. The DNA of the CDR3 is TGTGCCAGCAGTGGCACAGCGAACACCGGGGAGCTGTTTTTT.

The chain employs TRBV4-2 and TRBJ2-1; D is unresolved. The CDR3 consists of 15 residues. Trimming left V 0 bases short and J 10 bases short, with 16 bases between. The germline V gene encodes CDR1 LGHNA and CDR2 YNFKEQ. The DNA for the CDR3 is TGTGCCAGCAGCCAAGATTTACTATACCAGACCGAGCAGTTCTTC. Its translation: CASSQDLLYQTEQFF.

The chain recombines TRBV5-1 with TRBJ1-1, with D uncertain. The germline gives CDR1 SGHRS, CDR2 YFSETQ. The V and J ends lost 2 bases and 1 base respectively, with 9 bases between them. The CDR3 contains 14 residues. CDR3 coding DNA: TGCGCCAGCAGCTTAGAAAGGCCGAACACTGAAGCTTTCTTT. Residues: CASSLERPNTEAFF.

This chain links TRBV28 with TRBJ2-7; no firm D call. The CDR3 sequence is 13 residues long. CDR1 is MDHEN, CDR2 SYDVKM, per germline. V gave up 2 bases and J gave up 0 bases, with 5 bases separating them. DNA for the CDR3: TGTGCCAGCAGTTTACTGGACTCCTACGAGCAGTACTTC. Protein product: CASSLLDSYEQYF.

The genes are TRBV19 and TRBJ1-5; the match to TRBD1 covers 8 bases. The germline V gene has CDR1 LNHDA and CDR2 SQIVND (reference sequence). This CDR3 is built from 15 residues. V lost 4 bases, J lost 4 bases, and 6 bases stayed unmatched. The CDR3, as DNA: TGTGCCAGTAGTAAGGGCACAGGGGGGAATCAGCCCCAGCATTTT. Its translation is CASSKGTGGNQPQHF.

The rearrangement links TRBV10-3 to TRBJ1-1; D perhaps matches TRBD1 (5 bases). The V gene lost 0 bases and the J gene lost 5 bases, with 10 bases spanning the gap. There are 14 residues in the CDR3. CDR1 is ENHRY and CDR2 is SYGVKD in the germline V gene. The CDR3 sequence: CAISESLGGTEAFF. CDR3 DNA sequence: TGTGCCATCAGTGAGTCTCTGGGGGGGACTGAAGCTTTCTTT.